Listed below are T cell receptor beta chains from one sample, sequenced in a study of radiation and T cells in renal cell carcinoma. TCRdb's table, derived via immunoSEQ multiplex PCR, lists solely in-frame clones and lacks some. The data hold roughly 100,000 clones, with 82% observed a single time. This specimen consisted of blood, obtained from a patient whose treatment included radiotherapy and nephrectomy. The source is a man aged 60-69 years with renal cell carcinoma. The conserved cysteine and the conserved F or W are not part of the CDR3 here. Expanded clones get a size class; other rows say once, few or many, or leave the size out.

abundance: .
j_gene: TRBJ1-6
len: 14
v_gene: TRBV2
CDR3aa: ASRPLTGGKGSPLH

abundance: .
j_gene: TRBJ2-3
len: 11
v_gene: TRBV11-2
CDR3aa: ASRLSAANTQY

abundance: .
j_gene: TRBJ2-2
len: 13
v_gene: TRBV5-4
CDR3aa: ASSSTRGQTGELF

abundance: .
j_gene: TRBJ2-5
len: 11
v_gene: TRBV19
CDR3aa: ASSMGAQETQY

abundance: .
j_gene: TRBJ2-7
len: 13
v_gene: TRBV18
CDR3aa: ASSHPGQSSYEQY

abundance: .
j_gene: TRBJ2-5
len: 12
v_gene: TRBV5-1
CDR3aa: ASSPGGGSETQY

abundance: once
j_gene: TRBJ1-2
len: 12
v_gene: TRBV5-1
CDR3aa: ASSLAPRGEGYT

abundance: .
j_gene: TRBJ2-1
len: 13
v_gene: TRBV11-3
CDR3aa: ASSSGLAYYNEQF

abundance: .
j_gene: TRBJ2-7
len: 13
v_gene: TRBV7-9
CDR3aa: ASSLIGDGTYEQY

abundance: .
j_gene: TRBJ1-1
len: 12
v_gene: TRBV5-5
CDR3aa: ASSLAGSGTEAF

abundance: .
j_gene: TRBJ2-7
len: 17
v_gene: TRBV7-9
CDR3aa: ASSATPFRLAARSYEQY

abundance: once
j_gene: TRBJ2-2
len: 16
v_gene: TRBV9
CDR3aa: ASSVDGAGGPDTGELF

abundance: once
j_gene: TRBJ1-1
len: 12
v_gene: TRBV14
CDR3aa: ASSQWEGSTEAF

abundance: .
j_gene: TRBJ2-1
len: 9
v_gene: TRBV19
CDR3aa: ASRSGTGLF

abundance: .
j_gene: TRBJ2-3
len: 10
v_gene: TRBV6-5
CDR3aa: ASSSPKGTQY

abundance: few
j_gene: TRBJ2-7
len: 12
v_gene: TRBV5-1
CDR3aa: ASSAGTRQYEQY

abundance: .
j_gene: TRBJ1-4
len: 14
v_gene: TRBV11-2
CDR3aa: ASSLGRRGRFEKLF

abundance: once
j_gene: TRBJ1-5
len: 13
v_gene: TRBV6-5
CDR3aa: ASSYSGQSNQPQH

abundance: .
j_gene: TRBJ1-2
len: 13
v_gene: TRBV7-2
CDR3aa: ASSFGGQGIYGYT

abundance: few
j_gene: TRBJ1-1
len: 13
v_gene: TRBV7-9
CDR3aa: ASRRAGQKKFEAF

abundance: once
j_gene: TRBJ2-7
len: 13
v_gene: TRBV27
CDR3aa: ASSKTSGSLYEQY

abundance: .
j_gene: TRBJ2-6
len: 15
v_gene: TRBV4-1
CDR3aa: ASSPRQGSSGANVLT

abundance: .
j_gene: TRBJ2-1
len: 14
v_gene: TRBV19
CDR3aa: ASSGTSGDRVNEQF

abundance: .
j_gene: TRBJ2-3
len: 14
v_gene: TRBV9
CDR3aa: ASSTGTSVLTDTQY

abundance: .
j_gene: TRBJ1-4
len: 14
v_gene: TRBV28
CDR3aa: ASRASWQGPNEKLF

abundance: .
j_gene: TRBJ2-1
len: 13
v_gene: TRBV9
CDR3aa: ASSPSGSEYNEQF

abundance: .
j_gene: TRBJ1-6
len: 15
v_gene: TRBV5-1
CDR3aa: ASSPEPGTVDNSPLH

abundance: .
j_gene: TRBJ2-7
len: 11
v_gene: TRBV13
CDR3aa: ASSLGQGYEQY

abundance: .
j_gene: TRBJ1-3
len: 14
v_gene: TRBV11-2
CDR3aa: ASSLGDRISGNTIY

abundance: .
j_gene: TRBJ2-7
len: 12
v_gene: TRBV19
CDR3aa: ASSSGTMEYEQY

abundance: .
j_gene: TRBJ2-7
len: 15
v_gene: TRBV7-8
CDR3aa: ASSLDSGAVLTYEQY

abundance: .
j_gene: TRBJ1-1
len: 14
v_gene: TRBV6-6
CDR3aa: ASTFRSLSGNTEAF

abundance: .
j_gene: TRBJ1-2
len: 8
v_gene: TRBV29-1
CDR3aa: SVYMYGYT

abundance: .
j_gene: TRBJ2-5
len: 10
v_gene: TRBV7-8
CDR3aa: ASSQSRETQY

abundance: .
j_gene: TRBJ2-3
len: 16
v_gene: TRBV5-6
CDR3aa: ASNTLGTATGPTDTQY

abundance: .
j_gene: TRBJ2-3
len: 13
v_gene: TRBV5-1
CDR3aa: ASSPFDRDTDTQY

abundance: .
j_gene: TRBJ2-7
len: 12
v_gene: TRBV7-6
CDR3aa: ASSLRRGSHEQY

abundance: .
j_gene: TRBJ2-1
len: 12
v_gene: TRBV6-4
CDR3aa: ASSETGTSNEQF

abundance: .
j_gene: TRBJ2-7
len: 11
v_gene: TRBV18
CDR3aa: ASSSYSPYEQY

abundance: .
j_gene: TRBJ1-6
len: 10
v_gene: TRBV14
CDR3aa: ASQVGGSPLH

abundance: .
j_gene: TRBJ2-7
len: 15
v_gene: TRBV11-3
CDR3aa: ASSLEGASGSRNEQY

abundance: .
j_gene: TRBJ2-3
len: 13
v_gene: TRBV15
CDR3aa: ATSRGQGVTDTQY

abundance: .
j_gene: TRBJ1-5
len: 11
v_gene: TRBV28
CDR3aa: ASSRDSNQPQH

abundance: few
j_gene: TRBJ2-7
len: 11
v_gene: TRBV7-2
CDR3aa: ASSLRLGSEQY

abundance: .
j_gene: TRBJ2-7
len: 11
v_gene: TRBV7-8
CDR3aa: ASSVPSTGEQY

abundance: .
j_gene: TRBJ2-3
len: 14
v_gene: TRBV30
CDR3aa: ARIDNTGRSTDTQY

abundance: few
j_gene: TRBJ2-7
len: 14
v_gene: TRBV28
CDR3aa: ASSRSRDRSSYEQY